This entry lists 24 T cell receptor beta chains sequenced from one sample in a study of blood T cell repertoires in COVID-19. Using immunoSEQ multiplex PCR, the repertoire was profiled, and TCRdb retains in-frame clones only, with some absent. The data contain roughly 120,000 clones, 65% to 90% of them singletons. The sequenced sample was peripheral blood. The source is a man aged 80 or over with acute or convalescent COVID-19.

The J gene is TRBJ2-1, the V gene TRBV5-5; 7 bases line up with TRBD2. With 5 bases clipped from V and 5 bases from J, the junction kept 10 bases outside the gene matches. The CDR3 spans 15 residues. Germline values: CDR1 SGHKS, CDR2 YYEKEE (reference sequence). The CDR3: CASSRLSLADNEQFF. The CDR3 DNA is TGTGCCAGCAGTCGACTTTCCCTAGCGGACAATGAGCAGTTCTTC.

The chain couples TRBV14 to TRBJ1-2; D is ambiguous. CDR3 length equals 13 residues. Per germline, CDR1 SGHDN and CDR2 FVKESK. V was shortened by 4 bases and J by 0 bases, with 6 bases between the two germline ends. DNA of the CDR3: TGTGCCAGCAGCCTTCTAGCTAACTATGGCTACACCTTC. Its translation is CASSLLANYGYTF.

This chain connects TRBV14 to TRBJ1-2; possible D gene TRBD1, 6 bases. The ends were cut back, 8 bases at V and 0 bases at J, with 16 bases in the middle. Germline values: CDR1 SGHDN, CDR2 FVKESK. The CDR3 totals 15 residues. This chain's CDR3 is CASRDTIASNYGYTF. The CDR3 bases are TGTGCCAGCCGGGACACAATCGCTTCTAACTATGGCTACACCTTC.

This clone came up a few times. The V call is TRBV10-1, the J call TRBJ2-7; 11 bases map to TRBD2. CDR1 and CDR2 (germline): WNHNN, SYGVQD (reference sequence). The V and J ends lost 6 bases and 0 bases, in that order; junction bases with no gene match: 16. The CDR3 extends over 19 amino acids. For the CDR3, the DNA is TGCGCCAGCAGCCAACCCGCAACTAGCGGGGGAACCAGCTCCTACGAGCAGTACTTC. Its translation: CASSQPATSGGTSSYEQYF.

The CDR3 protein is CASSKTGSNSPLHF. The CDR3 DNA reads as TGTGCCAGCAGCAAGACAGGGAGTAATTCACCCCTCCACTTT. The rearrangement uses TRBV7-3 and TRBJ1-6, with 7 bases aligning to TRBD1. Unmatched junction bases numbered 4, after V lost 5 bases and J lost 6 bases. This CDR3 is built from 14 residues. CDR1 is SGHTA and CDR2 is FQGTGA in the germline V gene.

DNA for the CDR3: TGTGCCAGCAGTGAACCCCCCCCTGGACAGGGCGCCTACGAGCAGTACTTC. Protein sequence: CASSEPPPGQGAYEQYF. The chain links TRBV25-1 to TRBJ2-7; TRBD1 aligns across 8 bases. The V gene end was trimmed by 2 bases and the J gene end by 2 bases; junction bases not matched to a gene: 11. Germline V gene data show CDR1 as MGHDK and CDR2 as SYGVNS. The CDR3 is 17 residues long.

This clone showed up just a few times. V and J are TRBV7-2 and TRBJ2-7; 7 nucleotides align to TRBD1. After removal of 4 bases from V and 3 bases from J, the junction contained 6 bases not matched to a gene. The germline V gene has CDR1 SGHTA and CDR2 FQGNSA. CDR3 length equals 14 residues. The DNA for the CDR3 is TGTGCCAGCAGCTACACCGGGACAGACTACGAGCAGTACTTC. Translated: CASSYTGTDYEQYF.

This chain joins TRBV6-1 and TRBJ1-1; 8 bases are shared with TRBD1. Germline CDR1 and CDR2: MNHNS and SASEGT. CDR3 length: 16 residues. Trimming took 4 bases from V and 0 from J; bases not matched to a gene: 7. The CDR3 loop reads CASSAQGANLNTEAFF. The CDR3 DNA reads as TGTGCCAGCAGTGCGCAGGGGGCCAACCTGAACACTGAAGCTTTCTTT.

This clone came up once. The CDR3 DNA reads TGTGCCAGCAGCCAGAATCCCGCCGGCACTGAAGCTTTCTTT. Protein: CASSQNPAGTEAFF. The chain recombines TRBV14 with TRBJ1-1; D remains unclear. The V end lost 3 bases, the J end lost 4 bases, and 12 bases lay between the germline ends. The germline gives CDR1 SGHDN, CDR2 FVKESK. This CDR3 is built from 14 residues.

This sequence joins TRBV27 and TRBJ1-2, with D maybe TRBD1 (6 bases). CDR1 and CDR2 (germline): MNHEY, SMNVEV (reference sequence). The CDR3 runs to 13 residues. Trimming left V 6 bases short and J 7 bases short, with 15 bases between. This CDR3 reads CASRPTGLGGYTF. In DNA form, the CDR3 reads TGTGCCAGCAGGCCTACAGGGTTGGGTGGCTACACCTTC.

The chain recombines TRBV29-1 with TRBJ2-2, with D unresolved. CDR3 length equals 13 residues. The germline CDR1 and CDR2 sequences are SQVTM and ANQGSEA. With 8 bases removed from V and 4 bases from J, the gap between germline ends came to 14 bases. The CDR3 protein is CSFSTVSTGELFF. The CDR3 DNA follows: TGCAGCTTCTCCACAGTATCCACCGGGGAGCTGTTTTTT.

This CDR3 reads CASSLVGPLGTDTQYF. The CDR3 region has the DNA TGTGCCAGCAGCTTGGTAGGCCCACTAGGTACAGATACGCAGTATTTT. The rearrangement joins TRBV5-6 to TRBJ2-3, with D perhaps TRBD2 (5 bases). With 0 bases removed from V and 3 bases from J, the gap between germline ends came to 14 bases. This CDR3 has 16 residues. The germline gives CDR1 SGHDT, CDR2 YYEEEE.

This chain uses TRBV28 with TRBJ2-7; 7 bases are a match to TRBD1. The trim removed 4 bases at V and 2 bases at J, leaving 8 bases unmatched. Germline loops: CDR1 MDHEN, CDR2 SYDVKM. The CDR3 consists of 15 residues. The CDR3 coding sequence is TGTGCCAGCAGTTCCTTGGACAGGCGTACCTACGAGCAGTACTTC. Translation gives CASSSLDRRTYEQYF. The variable domain in full, completed from reference TRBV28 and TRBJ2-7, reads DVKVTQSSRYLVKRTGEKVFLECVQDMDHENMFWYRQDPGLGLRLIYFSYDVKMKEKGDIPEGYSVSREKKERFSLILESASTNQTSMYLCASSSLDRRTYEQYFGPGTRLTVT.

This chain uses TRBV19 with TRBJ1-6; no clear D gene. The germline V gene has CDR1 LNHDA and CDR2 SQIVND (reference sequence). The V gene lost 1 base and the J gene lost 7 bases, with 14 bases spanning the gap. The CDR3 has 16 residues. The CDR3 spells CASSIGEEVSNSPLHF. In DNA, the CDR3 is TGTGCCAGTAGTATAGGTGAGGAAGTCTCCAATTCACCCCTCCACTTT.

V and J are TRBV6-2 or TRBV6-3 and TRBJ1-2; D is uncertain. CDR3 length: 11 residues. The V gene lost 5 bases and the J gene lost 6 bases, with 7 bases spanning the gap. The germline CDR1 and CDR2 sequences are MNHEY and SVGEGT. The CDR3 spells CASSVTNGYTF. In DNA, the CDR3 is TGTGCCAGCAGTGTCACAAATGGCTACACCTTC.

The chain has TRBV19 and TRBJ1-5; 9 bases line up with TRBD1. The CDR3 runs to 15 residues. Losses at the gene ends were 9 bases for V and 3 bases for J; bases not matched to a gene: 9. Germline loops: CDR1 LNHDA, CDR2 SQIVND (reference sequence). CDR3 nucleotide sequence: TGTGCCAGCAGAGACAGGGGGTCTACCAATCAGCCCCAGCATTTT. As protein: CASRDRGSTNQPQHF.

The chain combines TRBV7-8 with TRBJ2-7, with D tentatively TRBD2 (5 bases). This CDR3 is 15 amino acids long. V was trimmed by 5 bases and J by 4 bases, leaving 18 bases between them. Germline assignment: CDR1 SGHVS and CDR2 FQNEAQ. The CDR3 region has the DNA TGTGCCAGCAGCCTCAAGGTCCTGGGCGGGTACGAGCAGTACTTC. Protein: CASSLKVLGGYEQYF.

The gene calls are TRBV6-5 and TRBJ2-2, with a weak D call TRBD2 (5 bases). The CDR3 runs to 15 residues. V gave up 7 bases and J gave up 3 bases, with 15 bases separating them. Germline V CDR1 and CDR2: MNHEY, SVGAGI. CDR3 sequence (DNA): TGTGCCAGCATTCGTGCCTCGCGGGACACCGGGGAGCTGTTTTTT. This sequence encodes CASIRASRDTGELFF.

The J gene is TRBJ2-2, the V gene TRBV5-1, with 9 bases matching TRBD1. Losses at the gene ends were 7 bases for V and 0 bases for J; bases not matched to a gene: 10. Germline values: CDR1 SGHRS, CDR2 YFSETQ. This CDR3 spans 17 amino acids. The CDR3 loop reads CASAQGQGFANTGELFF. CDR3 sequence (DNA): TGCGCCAGCGCCCAGGGACAGGGCTTCGCGAACACCGGGGAGCTGTTTTTT.

The V call is TRBV5-6, the J call TRBJ2-7; no definite D call. The V gene's germline CDR1 is SGHDT and CDR2 YYEEEE. V lost 1 base to trimming and J lost 1 base, with 6 bases between them. CDR3 length: 13 residues. DNA for the CDR3: TGTGCCAGCAGCTTGCCCCATTCCTACGAGCAGTACTTC. Protein: CASSLPHSYEQYF.

The gene calls are TRBV9 and TRBJ1-2; 7 bases line up with TRBD1. The CDR3 contains 16 residues. Per the germline V gene, CDR1 is SGDLS and CDR2 is YYNGEE. The junction had 7 bases not matched to a gene; V was cut back by 0 bases and J by 2 bases. CDR3 sequence: CASSVGPTGDNYGYTF. CDR3 coding DNA: TGTGCCAGCAGCGTAGGTCCTACAGGGGACAACTATGGCTACACCTTC.

This clone was found a few times. V usage is TRBV10-3 and J usage is TRBJ2-7, with TRBD2 identical over 12 bases. The junction had 4 bases not matched to a gene; V was cut back by 3 bases and J by 10 bases. This CDR3 spans 13 amino acids. Germline CDR1 is ENHRY and CDR2 is SYGVKD. This CDR3 is CAISDRGLAGQYF. The CDR3 bases are TGTGCCATCAGTGACAGAGGACTAGCGGGACAGTACTTC.

The chain uses TRBV5-1 and TRBJ2-7, with 8 bases that match TRBD2. CDR3 size: 15 residues. Germline V gives CDR1 SGHRS, CDR2 YFSETQ. J was trimmed by 1 base and V by 4 bases; bases with no gene match: 7. The CDR3 sequence: CASSLSGTRSYEQYF. The CDR3 DNA is TGCGCCAGCAGCCTCTCCGGGACTAGGTCCTACGAGCAGTACTTC.

The CDR3 sequence is CASSFGSRGNTIYF. The CDR3 DNA reads TGTGCCAGCAGCTTTGGGAGTCGGGGAAACACCATATATTTT. The chain uses TRBV5-4 and TRBJ1-3; D ambiguous. The CDR3 contains 14 residues. Deletions cut 2 bases from V and 4 bases from J, with 10 bases between. Looked up from germline, CDR1 is SGHNT and CDR2 is YYREEE (reference sequence).